Each of the 30 T cell receptor beta chains below was sequenced from the same sample in a study of beta chain features in type 1 diabetes. Expressed TCRB transcripts were sequenced, since all the RNA that had been isolated was reverse transcribed. Profiled with immunoSEQ multiplex PCR; TCRdb holds only in-frame clones, not every one. Among over 700,000 clones listed, under 20% were seen once. The sequenced material came from naive CD4+ T cells from blood. These receptors were taken from a woman younger than 35 in good health.

This clone turned up a few times. The chain links TRBV5-4 to TRBJ2-3; no firm D call. Trimming removed 4 bases from V and 6 bases from J, with 15 bases in between. The CDR3 runs 14 residues. The germline V gene encodes CDR1 SGHNT and CDR2 YYREEE (reference sequence). The CDR3 DNA reads as TGTGCCAGCAGCCTGCCGCACACATCTGATACGCAGTATTTT. Its translation is CASSLPHTSDTQYF.

The V and J genes are TRBV4-3 and TRBJ2-5; D might be TRBD1 (6 bases). The V end was cut by 0 bases, the J end by 4 bases, with 9 bases between. The CDR3 is 14 residues long. Germline V gene lookup returns CDR1 LGHNA and CDR2 YSLEER. This CDR3 reads CASSQDAGAETQYF. CDR3 nucleotide sequence: TGCGCCAGCAGCCAAGATGCAGGGGCAGAGACCCAGTACTTC.

There are a few counts of this clone. V and J are TRBV7-2 and TRBJ2-7, with 8 bases identical to TRBD2. The CDR3 consists of 18 residues. The V gene's germline CDR1 is SGHTA and CDR2 FQGNSA. V was pared by 0 bases and J by 4 bases, with 14 bases of the junction left unmatched. CDR3 DNA: TGTGCCAGCAGCTTAGCTTTTAGGATTTGGCGGGAGGAATACGAGCAGTACTTC. Translation: CASSLAFRIWREEYEQYF. Full variable domain (remainder filled in from reference TRBV7-2 and TRBJ2-7): GAGVSQSPSNKVTEKGKDVELRCDPISGHTALYWYRQSLGQGLEFLIYFQGNSAPDKSGLPSDRFSAERTGGSVSTLTIQRTQQEDSAVYLCASSLAFRIWREEYEQYFGPGTRLTVT.

The V gene is TRBV28, the J gene TRBJ2-2, with 7 bases fitting TRBD2. Losses at the gene ends were 2 bases for V and 5 bases for J; bases not matched to a gene: 5. Looked up from germline, CDR1 is MDHEN and CDR2 is SYDVKM. The CDR3 totals 15 residues. The CDR3 here is CASSLSGTKTGELFF. The DNA for the CDR3 is TGTGCCAGCAGTTTAAGCGGGACTAAAACCGGGGAGCTGTTTTTT. Complete variable domain (other parts from reference TRBV28 and TRBJ2-2): DVKVTQSSRYLVKRTGEKVFLECVQDMDHENMFWYRQDPGLGLRLIYFSYDVKMKEKGDIPEGYSVSREKKERFSLILESASTNQTSMYLCASSLSGTKTGELFFGEGSRLTVL.

CDR3 nucleotides: TGTGCCAGCAGTGCAGGGGCAGATACGCAGTATTTT. It yields the protein CASSAGADTQYF. The V call is TRBV6-1, the J call TRBJ2-3; possible D gene TRBD1, 6 bases. V was trimmed by 4 bases and J by 4 bases, leaving 6 bases between them. Germline loops: CDR1 MNHNS, CDR2 SASEGT. The CDR3 contains 12 residues.

This clone was detected a few times. The chain uses TRBV27 and TRBJ2-1; 7 bases map to TRBD2. Germline CDR1 is MNHEY and CDR2 is SMNVEV (reference sequence). J was trimmed by 4 bases and V by 6 bases; bases with no gene match: 21. The CDR3 is 19 amino acids. The CDR3 sequence: CASRQAGFSKLADYNEQFF. CDR3 coding DNA: TGTGCCAGCAGGCAAGCAGGGTTTTCTAAGCTAGCGGATTACAATGAGCAGTTCTTC.

The rearrangement uses TRBV7-9 and TRBJ2-7; the D call may be TRBD1 or TRBD2 (5 bases each). CDR3 size: 16 residues. From germline, CDR1 is SEHNR and CDR2 FQNEAQ (reference sequence). Between the trimmed V and J ends, which lost 4 bases and 2 bases, there was a span of 18 bases. As DNA, the CDR3 is TGTGCCAGCAGCTCGGGGCCCAGGGACCCTACCTACGAGCAGTACTTC. Its protein is CASSSGPRDPTYEQYF.

The V and J genes are TRBV4-1 and TRBJ1-1; 7 nucleotides agree with TRBD1. The junction had 6 bases not matched to a gene; V was cut back by 0 bases and J by 8 bases. CDR1 and CDR2 (germline): MGHRA, YSYEKL. The CDR3 length is 14 residues. In DNA, the CDR3 is TGCGCCAGCAGCCAAGATTCAGGGGACAGAGAAGCTTTCTTT. Protein sequence: CASSQDSGDREAFF.

This sequence joins TRBV6-6 and TRBJ2-1; D may be TRBD2 (7 bases). CDR3 length equals 16 residues. The germline V gene encodes CDR1 MNHNY and CDR2 SVGAGI (reference sequence). V was clipped by 0 bases and J by 4 bases, with 13 bases between them. The chain's CDR3 is CASSYSWGGQYNEQFF. CDR3 in DNA: TGTGCCAGCAGTTACTCTTGGGGGGGCCAGTACAATGAGCAGTTCTTC.

This clone occurred a few times. The rearrangement joins TRBV27 to TRBJ2-4; 12 bases line up with TRBD1. This CDR3 contains 17 residues. The germline V gene has CDR1 MNHEY and CDR2 SMNVEV (reference sequence). V shed 5 bases, J shed 1 base, and the junction held 6 bases outside the gene matches. The CDR3 protein is CASSVSGTGGAKNIQYF. Here the CDR3 DNA reads TGTGCCAGCAGTGTGTCCGGGACAGGGGGCGCCAAAAACATTCAGTACTTC.

V is TRBV18 and J is TRBJ2-2, with 10 bases fitting TRBD2. After removal of 5 bases from V and 6 bases from J, the junction contained 6 bases not matched to a gene. CDR3 length: 15 residues. The germline V gene has CDR1 KGHSH and CDR2 LQKENI. Here the CDR3 DNA reads TGTGCCAGCTCAATCGCTAGCGGGAGCGCCGGGGAGCTGTTTTTT. Translated: CASSIASGSAGELFF.

This clone appeared a few times. The gene calls are TRBV9 and TRBJ2-2, with D perhaps matching TRBD1 (6 bases). The CDR3 contains 15 residues. Per germline, CDR1 SGDLS and CDR2 YYNGEE. V lost 0 bases and J lost 3, with 9 bases in between. The CDR3 nucleotides read TGTGCCAGCAGCGTAGGGTCAGGGGACACCGGGGAGCTGTTTTTT. Encoded protein: CASSVGSGDTGELFF.

This clone has a handful of counts. V and J are TRBV7-8 and TRBJ2-2; 9 positions agree with TRBD2. This CDR3 comprises 15 residues. Germline-derived CDR1 and CDR2 are SGHVS and FQNEAQ. With 2 bases clipped from V and 6 bases from J, the junction kept 4 bases outside the gene matches. The CDR3 loop is CASSLRAGGAGELFF. The CDR3 coding sequence is TGTGCCAGCAGCTTAAGAGCGGGAGGAGCCGGGGAGCTGTTTTTT.

Turning to this clone: The identical CDR3 is also encoded by other nucleotide sequences in the sample. The rearrangement uses TRBV4-2 and TRBJ2-4, with D uncertain. Germline CDR1 reads LGHNA; CDR2 reads YNFKEQ. The ends were cut back, 0 bases at V and 0 bases at J, with 3 bases in the middle. The CDR3 covers 14 residues. DNA of the CDR3: TGTGCCAGCAGCCAAGAGTTAGCCAAAAACATTCAGTACTTC. It is translated as CASSQELAKNIQYF.

This clone has only a few counts. The chain couples TRBV5-4 to TRBJ2-7, with 8 bases aligning to TRBD2. The V gene's germline CDR1 is SGHNT and CDR2 YYREEE (reference sequence). V lost 0 bases, J lost 6 bases, and 8 bases stayed unmatched. The CDR3 totals 15 residues. This chain's CDR3 is CASSLAKRETGEQYF. As DNA, the CDR3 is TGTGCCAGCAGCTTGGCCAAGCGGGAGACGGGCGAGCAGTACTTC. Drawing the rest from reference TRBV5-4 and TRBJ2-7, the complete variable domain is ETGVTQSPTHLIKTRGQQVTLRCSSQSGHNTVSWYQQALGQGPQFIFQYYREEENGRGNFPPRFSGLQFPNYSSELNVNALELDDSALYLCASSLAKRETGEQYFGPGTRLTVT.

The CDR3 loop is CASSSPGGISDTQYF. DNA of the CDR3: TGTGCCAGCAGCTCGCCAGGGGGCATATCAGATACGCAGTATTTT. The rearrangement uses TRBV28 and TRBJ2-3; 8 nucleotides agree with TRBD1. J lost 4 bases, V lost 6 bases, and 9 bases had no gene match. The CDR3 runs to 15 residues. The germline V gene encodes CDR1 MDHEN and CDR2 SYDVKM.

This clone was seen a handful of times. The chain joins TRBV29-1 to TRBJ2-7; no reliable D call. The CDR3 consists of 13 residues. CDR1 is SQVTM and CDR2 is ANQGSEA in the germline V gene. V dropped 2 bases and J dropped 0 bases, with 8 bases sitting between them. CDR3 region: CSVESNVSYEQYF. CDR3 in DNA: TGCAGCGTTGAATCGAACGTCTCCTACGAGCAGTACTTC.

This clone was recorded a few times. In DNA form, the CDR3 reads TGTGCCAGCAGCTTCCCCCCGGGACTAGCGGCTCGAAACAATGAGCAGTTCTTC. It encodes CASSFPPGLAARNNEQFF. V and J are TRBV7-2 and TRBJ2-1; TRBD2 agrees at 11 bases. Looked up from germline, CDR1 is SGHTA and CDR2 is FQGNSA. This CDR3 spans 18 amino acids. V lost 3 bases and J lost 5; bases outside the gene matches: 12.

This clone was seen only a few times. The CDR3 reads CASSYSSGAGYEKLFF. For the CDR3, the DNA is TGTGCCAGCAGTTACTCGAGTGGGGCCGGGTATGAAAAACTGTTTTTT. The J gene is TRBJ1-4, the V gene TRBV6-5; maybe TRBD1 (5 bases). The CDR3 sequence is 16 residues long. The germline V and J ends were trimmed by 0 bases and 6 bases, with 14 bases remaining between them. The V gene's germline CDR1 is MNHEY and CDR2 SVGAGI.

A few counts support this clone. In DNA form, the CDR3 reads TGTGCCAGTAGTATCCGAAAATCTAGCGGGGGCAGAGATACGCAGTATTTT. The encoded protein is CASSIRKSSGGRDTQYF. This chain joins TRBV19 and TRBJ2-3; 10 bases line up with TRBD2. V gave up 3 bases and J gave up 5 bases; unmatched junction bases: 11. The germline V gene has CDR1 LNHDA and CDR2 SQIVND (reference sequence). The CDR3 spans 17 residues.

This clone has only a few counts. The chain joins TRBV25-1 to TRBJ2-5; TRBD2 agrees at 12 bases. The DNA end favors TRBJ2-7, so the J call may be wrong. This CDR3 region has 15 residues. In germline, CDR1 is MGHDK, CDR2 SYGVNS. DNA of the CDR3: TGTGCCAGCAGTGCCCTAGCGGGAGGGTTGTACGAGCAGTACTTC. Its protein product is CASSALAGGLYEQYF.

This clone was seen more than once but under ten times. The gene calls are TRBV28 and TRBJ2-7; the D is unclear. Germline lookup yields CDR1 MDHEN and CDR2 SYDVKM. Trimming pared 8 bases from V and 2 bases from J, leaving 10 bases between. This CDR3 comprises 12 residues. The CDR3 bases are TGTGCCAGCGGTAAAGCGACCTACGAGCAGTACTTC. Translation gives CASGKATYEQYF.

The chain uses TRBV28 and TRBJ2-1, with 11 positions matching TRBD2. This CDR3 contains 17 residues. V was clipped by 6 bases and J by 8 bases; unmatched bases: 15. Germline CDR1 reads MDHEN; CDR2 reads SYDVKM. This CDR3 reads CASSYSDTSGRKHEQFF. The CDR3 DNA reads as TGTGCCAGCAGCTATAGTGACACTAGCGGGAGAAAGCATGAGCAGTTCTTC.

The chain is built from TRBV27 and TRBJ2-7; TRBD1 is a possible D gene (5 bases). The V gene lost 6 bases and the J gene lost 0 bases, with 15 bases spanning the gap. CDR3 length: 15 amino acids. The germline CDR1 and CDR2 sequences are MNHEY and SMNVEV (reference sequence). CDR3 residues: CASSLKGITSYEQYF. Written as DNA, the CDR3 is TGTGCCAGCAGCCTCAAGGGGATAACCTCCTACGAGCAGTACTTC.

This clone was counted only a few times. This chain joins TRBV7-9 and TRBJ2-7, with TRBD1 matching 9 bases. CDR1 SEHNR and CDR2 FQNEAQ come from the germline V gene (reference sequence). V shed 6 bases, J shed 4 bases, and the junction held 16 bases outside the gene matches. The CDR3 has 17 amino acids. CDR3 region: CASRPNSAQGARYEQYF. The DNA of the CDR3 is TGTGCCAGCAGACCTAATTCAGCACAGGGGGCGAGATACGAGCAGTACTTC. Using reference TRBV7-9 and TRBJ2-7 for the parts outside the CDR3, the full variable domain is DTGVSQNPRHKITKRGQNVTFRCDPISEHNRLYWYRQTLGQGPEFLTYFQNEAQLEKSRLLSDRFSAERPKGSFSTLEIQRTEQGDSAMYLCASRPNSAQGARYEQYFGPGTRLTVT.

The J gene is TRBJ2-7, the V gene TRBV5-1, with 11 nucleotides matching TRBD2. Germline CDR1 reads SGHRS; CDR2 reads YFSETQ. Unmatched junction bases numbered 5, after V lost 0 bases and J lost 6 bases. This CDR3 spans 15 amino acids. The CDR3 DNA reads as TGCGCCAGCAGCTTGGAACTAGCGGGAGTCTCCGAGCAGTACTTC. Its translation is CASSLELAGVSEQYF.

The CDR3 nucleotides read TGTGCCAGCAGGCTCAGGGGGACGAACACCGGGGAGCTGTTTTTT. It is translated as CASRLRGTNTGELFF. The chain carries TRBV7-2 and TRBJ2-2; 7 nucleotides agree with TRBD1. The V and J ends lost 6 bases and 0 bases, in that order; junction bases with no gene match: 4. The length of the CDR3 is 15 residues. The germline V gene has CDR1 SGHTA and CDR2 FQGNSA.

In this sample, this clone turned up a few times. The chain links TRBV19 to TRBJ2-6; 9 bases align to TRBD1. The germline CDR1 and CDR2 sequences are LNHDA and SQIVND (reference sequence). Trimming at V came to 5 bases and at J to 0 bases, leaving 5 bases not matched to a gene. The CDR3 is 17 amino acids. CDR3 nucleotides: TGTGCCAGTAGTGGGACAGGGCACCTCTCTGGGGCCAACGTCCTGACTTTC. Translation gives CASSGTGHLSGANVLTF.

This clone showed up just a few times. The V and J genes are TRBV27 and TRBJ2-2; TRBD1 aligns across 10 bases. This CDR3 is built from 15 residues. Looked up from germline, CDR1 is MNHEY and CDR2 is SMNVEV (reference sequence). V was clipped by 7 bases and J by 5 bases; unmatched bases: 7. The CDR3 region has the DNA TGTGCCAGCACTTCAAGACAGGGGGCAACCGGGGAGCTGTTTTTT. It codes for CASTSRQGATGELFF.

V is TRBV14 and J is TRBJ2-7, with TRBD1 as a possible D gene (6 bases). Deletions cut 8 bases from V and 2 bases from J, with 10 bases between. This CDR3 spans 12 amino acids. The germline gives CDR1 SGHDN, CDR2 FVKESK. CDR3: CASGQLTYEQYF. In DNA form, the CDR3 reads TGTGCCAGCGGACAGTTGACCTACGAGCAGTACTTC.